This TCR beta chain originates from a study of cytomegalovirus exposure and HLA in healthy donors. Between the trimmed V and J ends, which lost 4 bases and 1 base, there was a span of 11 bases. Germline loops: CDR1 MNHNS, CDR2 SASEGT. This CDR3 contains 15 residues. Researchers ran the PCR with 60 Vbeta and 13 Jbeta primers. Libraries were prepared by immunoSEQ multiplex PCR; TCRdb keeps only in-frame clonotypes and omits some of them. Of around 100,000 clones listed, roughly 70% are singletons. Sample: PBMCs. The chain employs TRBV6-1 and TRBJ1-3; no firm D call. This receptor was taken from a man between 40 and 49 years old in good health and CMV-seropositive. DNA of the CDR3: TGTGCCAGCAGTGTTACAGATTTTTCTGGAAACACCATATATTTT. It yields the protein CASSVTDFSGNTIYF.